This TCR beta chain was documented in a study of technical replicates of blood from a handful of donors. Data came from immunoSEQ multiplex PCR; TCRdb stores just in-frame clones and leaves some out. The table shows more than 45,000 clones, with roughly 91% occurring only once. Germline V CDR1 and CDR2: LNHDA, SQIVND (reference sequence). This CDR3 spans 15 amino acids. V shed 6 bases and J shed 0 bases, with 12 bases lying between them. What was sequenced was PBMCs. The receptor was derived from a human donor in good health. Some clones in this sample may be carry-over from other donors' samples. This sequence joins TRBV19 and TRBJ1-5, with D possibly TRBD1 on 5 matching bases. CDR3 nucleotides: TGTGCCAGTAGCCCACGGGGGAATAGCAATCAGCCCCAGCATTTT. Its translation is CASSPRGNSNQPQHF. Together with reference TRBV19 and TRBJ1-5, the CDR3 gives the full variable domain: DGGITQSPKYLFRKEGQNVTLSCEQNLNHDAMYWYRQDPGQGLRLIYYSQIVNDFQKGDIAEGYSVSREKKESFPLTVTSAQKNPTAFYLCASSPRGNSNQPQHFGDGTRLSIL.